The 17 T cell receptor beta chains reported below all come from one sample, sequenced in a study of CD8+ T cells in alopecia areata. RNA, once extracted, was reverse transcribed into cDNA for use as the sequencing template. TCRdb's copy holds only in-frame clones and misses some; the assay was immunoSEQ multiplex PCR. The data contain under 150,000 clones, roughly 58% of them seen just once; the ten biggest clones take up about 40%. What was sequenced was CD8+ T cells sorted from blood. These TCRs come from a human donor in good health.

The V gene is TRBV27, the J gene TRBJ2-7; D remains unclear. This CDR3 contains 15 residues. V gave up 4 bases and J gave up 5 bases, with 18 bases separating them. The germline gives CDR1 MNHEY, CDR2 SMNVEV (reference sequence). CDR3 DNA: TGTGCCAGCAGTTCTATACAGACATCTTTTAACGAGCAGTACTTC. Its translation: CASSSIQTSFNEQYF.

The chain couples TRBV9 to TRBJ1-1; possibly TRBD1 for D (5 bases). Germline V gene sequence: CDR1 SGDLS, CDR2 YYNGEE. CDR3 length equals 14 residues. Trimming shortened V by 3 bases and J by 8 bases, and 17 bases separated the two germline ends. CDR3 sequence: CASSASGTPAEAFF. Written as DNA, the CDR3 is TGTGCCAGCAGCGCCTCCGGGACGCCCGCGGAAGCTTTCTTT.

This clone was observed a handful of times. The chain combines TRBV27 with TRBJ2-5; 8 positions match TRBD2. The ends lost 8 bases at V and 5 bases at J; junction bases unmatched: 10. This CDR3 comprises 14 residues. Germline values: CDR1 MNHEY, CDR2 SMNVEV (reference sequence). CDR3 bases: TGTGCCAGCGGCTCGGGGGGGCAGTGGGAGACCCAGTACTTC. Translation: CASGSGGQWETQYF.

CDR3 in DNA: TGCGCCAGCAGCCAAGAGGATAGGACAGGGGCTAACTATGGCTACACCTTC. It encodes CASSQEDRTGANYGYTF. This sequence joins TRBV4-1 and TRBJ1-2; 9 bases align to TRBD1. Germline CDR1 is MGHRA and CDR2 is YSYEKL. CDR3 size: 17 residues. V was clipped by 0 bases and J by 0 bases; unmatched bases: 5.

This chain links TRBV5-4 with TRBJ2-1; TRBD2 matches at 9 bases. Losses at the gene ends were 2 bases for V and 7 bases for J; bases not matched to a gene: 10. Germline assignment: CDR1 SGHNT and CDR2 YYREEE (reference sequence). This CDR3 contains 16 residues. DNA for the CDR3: TGTGCCAGCAGCTTTAGGGGGCTAGCGGGACGGAATGAGCAGTTCTTC. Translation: CASSFRGLAGRNEQFF. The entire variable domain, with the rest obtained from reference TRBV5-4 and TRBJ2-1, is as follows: ETGVTQSPTHLIKTRGQQVTLRCSSQSGHNTVSWYQQALGQGPQFIFQYYREEENGRGNFPPRFSGLQFPNYSSELNVNALELDDSALYLCASSFRGLAGRNEQFFGPGTRLTVL.

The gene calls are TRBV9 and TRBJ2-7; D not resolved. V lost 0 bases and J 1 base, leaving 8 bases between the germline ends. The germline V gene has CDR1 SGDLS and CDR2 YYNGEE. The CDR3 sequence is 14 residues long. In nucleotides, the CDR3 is TGTGCCAGCAGCGTAGTACCTGATTCCTACGAGCAGTACTTC. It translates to CASSVVPDSYEQYF.

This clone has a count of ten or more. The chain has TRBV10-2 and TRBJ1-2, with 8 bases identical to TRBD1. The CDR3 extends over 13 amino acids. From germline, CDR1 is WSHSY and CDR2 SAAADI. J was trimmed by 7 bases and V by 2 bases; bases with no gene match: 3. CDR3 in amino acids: CASSEGRGLGYTF. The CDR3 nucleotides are TGCGCCAGCAGTGAGGGCAGGGGGCTTGGCTACACCTTC.

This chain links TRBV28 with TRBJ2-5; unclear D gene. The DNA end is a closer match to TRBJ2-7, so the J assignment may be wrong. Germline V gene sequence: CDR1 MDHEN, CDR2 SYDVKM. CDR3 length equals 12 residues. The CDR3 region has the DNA TGTGCCAGCAGTTTAAGCTCCTACGAGCAGTACTTC. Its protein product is CASSLSSYEQYF.

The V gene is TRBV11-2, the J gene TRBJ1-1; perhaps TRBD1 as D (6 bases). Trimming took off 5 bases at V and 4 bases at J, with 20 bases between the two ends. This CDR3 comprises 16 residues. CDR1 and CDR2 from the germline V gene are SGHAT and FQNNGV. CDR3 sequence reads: CASSVYSGAWGTEAFF. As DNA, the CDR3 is TGTGCCAGCAGCGTTTACTCAGGGGCCTGGGGCACTGAAGCTTTCTTT.

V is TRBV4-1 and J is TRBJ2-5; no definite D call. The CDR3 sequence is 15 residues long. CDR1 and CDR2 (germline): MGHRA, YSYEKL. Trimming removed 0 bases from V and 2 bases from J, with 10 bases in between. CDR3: CASSQDWPGQETQYF. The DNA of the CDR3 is TGCGCCAGCAGCCAAGATTGGCCAGGTCAAGAGACCCAGTACTTC.

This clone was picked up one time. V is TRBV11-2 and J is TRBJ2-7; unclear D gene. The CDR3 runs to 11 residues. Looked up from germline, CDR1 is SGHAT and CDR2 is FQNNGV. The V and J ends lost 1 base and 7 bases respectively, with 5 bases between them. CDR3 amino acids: CASSLVQEQYF. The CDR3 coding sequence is TGTGCCAGCAGCTTAGTACAGGAGCAGTACTTC.

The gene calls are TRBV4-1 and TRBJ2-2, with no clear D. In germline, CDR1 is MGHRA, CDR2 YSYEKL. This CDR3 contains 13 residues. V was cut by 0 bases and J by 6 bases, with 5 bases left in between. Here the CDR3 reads CASSQERSGELFF. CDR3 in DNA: TGCGCCAGCAGCCAAGAACGGTCCGGGGAGCTGTTTTTT.

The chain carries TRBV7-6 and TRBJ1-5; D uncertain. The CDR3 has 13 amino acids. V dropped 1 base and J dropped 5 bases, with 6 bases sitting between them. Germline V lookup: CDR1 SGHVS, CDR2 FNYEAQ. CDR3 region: CASSLGGDQPQHF. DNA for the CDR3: TGTGCCAGCAGCTTAGGGGGAGATCAGCCCCAGCATTTT.

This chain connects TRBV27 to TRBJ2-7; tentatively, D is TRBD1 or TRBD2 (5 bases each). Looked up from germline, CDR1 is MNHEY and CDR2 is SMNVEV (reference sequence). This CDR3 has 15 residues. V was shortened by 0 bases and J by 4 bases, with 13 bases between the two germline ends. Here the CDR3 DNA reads TGTGCCAGCAGTTTATCGAGGGGATCCAGGTACGAGCAGTACTTC. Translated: CASSLSRGSRYEQYF.

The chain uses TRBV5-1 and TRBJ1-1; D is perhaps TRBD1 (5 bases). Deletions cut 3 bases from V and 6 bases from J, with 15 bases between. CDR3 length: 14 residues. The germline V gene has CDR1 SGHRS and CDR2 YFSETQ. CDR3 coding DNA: TGCGCCAGCAGCTCAAGCGGGGGGTCCGCTGAAGCTTTCTTT. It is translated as CASSSSGGSAEAFF.

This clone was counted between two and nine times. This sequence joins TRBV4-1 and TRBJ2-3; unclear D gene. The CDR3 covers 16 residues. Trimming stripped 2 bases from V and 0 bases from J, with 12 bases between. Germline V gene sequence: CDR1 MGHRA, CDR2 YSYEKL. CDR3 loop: CASSQNPRISTDTQYF. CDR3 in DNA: TGCGCCAGCAGCCAAAACCCCCGAATTAGCACAGATACGCAGTATTTT.

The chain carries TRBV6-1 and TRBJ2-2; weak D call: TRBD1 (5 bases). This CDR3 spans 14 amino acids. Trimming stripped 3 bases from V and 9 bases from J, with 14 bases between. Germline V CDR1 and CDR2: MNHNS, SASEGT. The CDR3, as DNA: TGTGCCAGCAGTGAGCGACAGTTTCTCCGGGAGCTGTTTTTT. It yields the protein CASSERQFLRELFF.